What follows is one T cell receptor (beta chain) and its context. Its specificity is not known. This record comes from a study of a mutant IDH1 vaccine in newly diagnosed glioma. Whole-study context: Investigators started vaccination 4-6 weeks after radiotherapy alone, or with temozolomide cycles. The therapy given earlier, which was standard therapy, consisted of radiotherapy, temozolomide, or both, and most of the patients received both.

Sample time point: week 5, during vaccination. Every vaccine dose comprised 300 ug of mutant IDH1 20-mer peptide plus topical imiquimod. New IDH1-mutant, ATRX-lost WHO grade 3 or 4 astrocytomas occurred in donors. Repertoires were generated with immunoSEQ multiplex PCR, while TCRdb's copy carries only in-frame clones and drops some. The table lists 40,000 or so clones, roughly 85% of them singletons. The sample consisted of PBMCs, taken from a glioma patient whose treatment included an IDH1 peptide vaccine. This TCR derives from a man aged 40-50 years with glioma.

CDR3 nucleotide sequence: TGCGCCAGCAGCCAAGATCGCGTAGATACGCAGTATTTT. It specifies CASSQDRVDTQYF. The chain couples TRBV4-3 to TRBJ2-3; no reliable D call. V was clipped by 0 bases and J by 5 bases, with 6 bases between them. Germline V gene lookup returns CDR1 LGHNA and CDR2 YSLEER. The CDR3 is 13 residues long.